What follows are 17 T cell receptor beta chains derived from one specimen sequenced in a study of cytomegalovirus exposure and HLA in healthy donors (dated by TCRdb to the late 2010s). The library was prepared using the immunoSEQ multiplex PCR assay. TCRdb retrieved this table from immuneACCESS and kept in-frame rearrangements only. Not all clones are present; in checked studies, unresolved V genes account for under half, and no reason is known for the remainder. For this sample there are some 240,000 clones; around 85% appear just once. 1% to 1.5% of the sample is in the top ten clones. The specimen was PBMCs. The source is a woman aged 25 to 45 in good health and CMV-seropositive.

This rearrangement joins TRBV10-3 to TRBJ1-5, with a tentative D call TRBD1 (6 bases). CDR1 is ENHRY and CDR2 is SYGVKD in the germline V gene. The CDR3 sequence is 14 residues long. V lost 4 bases to trimming and J lost 6 bases, with 13 bases between them. CDR3 in amino acids: CAISASGVFQPQHF. The CDR3 DNA follows: TGTGCCATCAGTGCGTCAGGGGTTTTTCAGCCCCAGCATTTT.

Only a few counts were recorded for this clone. V and J are TRBV28 and TRBJ1-5; D remains ambiguous. Germline loops: CDR1 MDHEN, CDR2 SYDVKM. V lost 7 bases, J lost 0 bases, and 13 bases lay in between. The CDR3 runs 15 residues. This CDR3 reads CASNTQAYSNQPQHF. CDR3 coding DNA: TGTGCCAGCAATACGCAGGCCTATAGCAATCAGCCCCAGCATTTT.

The rearrangement links TRBV7-9 to TRBJ2-2; 9 positions agree with TRBD2. Germline V CDR1 and CDR2: SEHNR, FQNEAQ (reference sequence). The CDR3 consists of 16 residues. Unmatched junction bases numbered 11, after V lost 5 bases and J lost 7 bases. The CDR3 region is CASSTQSGRLIGELFF. CDR3 sequence (DNA): TGTGCCAGCAGCACCCAGAGCGGGAGGTTGATCGGGGAGCTGTTTTTT.

The J gene is TRBJ2-5, the V gene TRBV27, with D hard to call. The CDR3 is 14 amino acids. Germline CDR1 MNHEY, CDR2 SMNVEV (reference sequence). Trimming shortened V by 4 bases and J by 2 bases, and 11 bases separated the two germline ends. The CDR3 DNA reads as TGTGCCAGCAGTTCCCGACACTTACAAGAGACCCAGTACTTC. Translation gives CASSSRHLQETQYF.

The V call is TRBV10-1, the J call TRBJ2-2; D uncertain. The CDR3 loop spans 13 amino acids. Germline CDR1 and CDR2: WNHNN and SYGVQD (reference sequence). V lost 3 bases and J lost 3, with 5 bases in between. The CDR3 loop is CASSDFYTGELFF. The CDR3 region has the DNA TGCGCCAGCAGTGACTTCTACACCGGGGAGCTGTTTTTT.

The chain combines TRBV2 with TRBJ2-3; the match to TRBD2 covers 7 bases. After removal of 7 bases from V and 6 bases from J, the junction contained 10 bases not matched to a gene. The germline gives CDR1 SNHLY, CDR2 FYNNEI. The CDR3 sequence is 14 residues long. CDR3 loop: CASKAGPGVDTQYF. As DNA, the CDR3 is TGTGCCAGCAAAGCGGGGCCGGGGGTGGATACGCAGTATTTT. The whole variable domain, filled in from reference TRBV2 and TRBJ2-3, reads EPEVTQTPSHQVTQMGQEVILRCVPISNHLYFYWYRQILGQKVEFLVSFYNNEISEKSEIFDDQFSVERPDGSNFTLKIRSTKLEDSAMYFCASKAGPGVDTQYFGPGTRLTVL.

This clone was picked up one time. The rearrangement uses TRBV5-6 and TRBJ2-3; TRBD1 matches 7 bases. V lost 0 bases and J lost 10; bases outside the gene matches: 11. The CDR3 runs to 15 residues. Germline V gives CDR1 SGHDT, CDR2 YYEEEE. The CDR3 nucleotides are TGTGCCAGCAGCTTGGGAACAGGGGCTAACGACGCGCAGTATTTT. Translating gives CASSLGTGANDAQYF.

V and J are TRBV5-1 and TRBJ1-4; 12 bases map to TRBD1. The CDR3 totals 15 residues. The V gene's germline CDR1 is SGHRS and CDR2 YFSETQ. The ends lost 6 bases at V and 8 bases at J; junction bases unmatched: 8. CDR3 residues: CASTKSGTGGEKLFF. The CDR3 bases are TGCGCCAGCACAAAATCCGGGACAGGGGGCGAAAAACTGTTTTTT.

The chain uses TRBV29-1 and TRBJ2-5; 9 bases line up with TRBD1. The ends lost 7 bases at V and 2 bases at J; junction bases unmatched: 11. The germline V gene encodes CDR1 SQVTM and CDR2 ANQGSEA. The CDR3 spans 15 residues. CDR3 protein: CSAPADRGIQETQYF. The CDR3, as DNA: TGCAGCGCCCCGGCGGACAGGGGAATTCAAGAGACCCAGTACTTC.

V and J are TRBV11-2 and TRBJ2-7; 8 bases fit TRBD2. The V segment lost 1 base and the J segment 5 bases; nucleotides outside the gene matches: 7. CDR3 length: 15 amino acids. Germline CDR1 reads SGHAT; CDR2 reads FQNNGV. CDR3 bases: TGTGCCAGCAGCTTAGGCACTAGCGGACGCGACGAGCAGTACTTC. It yields the protein CASSLGTSGRDEQYF.

The V call is TRBV7-8, the J call TRBJ2-7; unclear D gene. Germline V gene data show CDR1 as SGHVS and CDR2 as FQNEAQ. This CDR3 spans 12 amino acids. Trimming left V 5 bases short and J 5 bases short, with 10 bases between. CDR3 in DNA: TGTGCCAGCAGCGTTGAGAGAAACGAGCAGTACTTC. Its translation: CASSVERNEQYF.

This chain joins TRBV11-2 and TRBJ1-3; D is undetermined. Trimming removed 0 bases from V and 7 bases from J, with 13 bases in between. CDR3 size: 15 residues. CDR1 and CDR2 from the germline V gene are SGHAT and FQNNGV. CDR3: CASSLDHSAGNTIYF. The CDR3, as DNA: TGTGCCAGCAGCTTAGATCATAGCGCCGGGAACACCATATATTTT.

The rearrangement uses TRBV10-3 and TRBJ1-5; 7 positions agree with TRBD1. The CDR3 is 14 amino acids. V gave up 10 bases and J gave up 4 bases; unmatched junction bases: 10. The germline V gene has CDR1 ENHRY and CDR2 SYGVKD. The CDR3 region is CASSRDSANQPQHF. The CDR3 region has the DNA TGTGCCAGCTCTCGGGACAGCGCAAATCAGCCCCAGCATTTT.

The chain combines TRBV19 with TRBJ1-1; 7 nucleotides agree with TRBD1. Per germline, CDR1 LNHDA and CDR2 SQIVND (reference sequence). V lost 10 bases, J lost 0 bases, and 5 bases stayed unmatched. The CDR3 covers 13 residues. The CDR3 region is CATQTGMNTEAFF. The CDR3 DNA is TGTGCCACCCAGACAGGGATGAACACTGAAGCTTTCTTT. Combining the CDR3 with reference TRBV19 and TRBJ1-1 gives the whole variable domain DGGITQSPKYLFRKEGQNVTLSCEQNLNHDAMYWYRQDPGQGLRLIYYSQIVNDFQKGDIAEGYSVSREKKESFPLTVTSAQKNPTAFYLCATQTGMNTEAFFGQGTRLTVV.

This CDR3 reads CSVGQDAYEQYF. CDR3 coding DNA: TGCAGCGTCGGACAGGACGCCTACGAGCAGTACTTC. The gene calls are TRBV29-1 and TRBJ2-7; 7 bases map to TRBD1. CDR3 length equals 12 residues. CDR1 is SQVTM, CDR2 ANQGSEA, per germline. V shed 6 bases, J shed 2 bases, and the junction held 4 bases outside the gene matches.

The V gene is TRBV19, the J gene TRBJ1-1, with TRBD1 identical over 9 bases. This CDR3 has 13 amino acids. Trimming cost V 8 bases and J 9 bases; bases outside gene matches: 10. Germline loops: CDR1 LNHDA, CDR2 SQIVND (reference sequence). The CDR3 DNA reads TGTGCCAGTCAAGGACAGGGGCTTCGGAAAGCTTTCTTT. As protein: CASQGQGLRKAFF.

CDR3 loop: CAWSVGQFNQPQHF. In DNA form, the CDR3 reads TGTGCCTGGAGTGTCGGTCAATTCAATCAGCCCCAGCATTTT. The chain couples TRBV30 to TRBJ1-5, with D uncertain. CDR1 is GTSNPN and CDR2 is SVGIG in the germline V gene (reference sequence). The V and J ends lost 0 bases and 3 bases respectively, with 9 bases between them. CDR3 length: 14 amino acids.